The T cell receptor (beta chain) described here comes from a study of blood T cell repertoires in COVID-19. Overall study: Donors in the United States, Italy and Spain gave samples during acute or convalescent COVID-19. Sources were T cells, B-cell-depleted T cells, or PBMCs; the material itself was cDNA or gDNA.

Study processing details: Reference gene primer amplification gave estimated nucleated cell counts. Here immunoSEQ multiplex PCR was the method, and the copy in TCRdb shows in-frame clones only, minus some. V and J calls plus clone size are reproduced from that table; the DNA served to infer D and trimming. The profile covers approximately 99,000 clones, with 80% to 90% appearing a single time and around 2% taken by the ten largest. This CDR3 spans 15 amino acids. V was trimmed by 0 bases and J by 7 bases, leaving 11 bases between them. Germline-derived CDR1 and CDR2 are SGDLS and YYNGEE. The Seattle patients joined while their infection was active and were tracked longitudinally afterward.

The sample taken for sequencing was peripheral blood. The TCR was taken from a man between 50 and 59 years old with COVID-19, enrolled during active disease. This chain joins TRBV9 and TRBJ1-6; D may be TRBD1 (5 bases). CDR3 loop: CASSVAAGSNSPLHF. In DNA form, the CDR3 reads TGTGCCAGCAGCGTAGCTGCAGGGTCAAATTCACCCCTCCACTTT.